The present T cell receptor (beta chain) was sequenced within a study of cytomegalovirus exposure and HLA in healthy donors. Regarding this clone: What it binds is unknown. This CDR3 is also generated by other DNA sequences in the sample.

Primers included in the PCR were 60 Vbeta and 13 Jbeta primers. The assay was immunoSEQ multiplex PCR, and TCRdb's table has in-frame clones only and misses some. This table holds 95,000 or so clones, 81% found once. Study-wide results and limits: Association of 15,000 to 20,000 TCR beta sequences with HLA alleles was found at 0.05 false discovery rate in a later analysis. The study flagged approximately 180 TCR beta chains as cytomegalovirus-associated. The study found most TCR sequences rare, yet found some public TCRs in many donors.

V gave up 5 bases and J gave up 2 bases; unmatched junction bases: 6. Germline V CDR1 and CDR2: MNHEY, SVGAGI. The CDR3 length is 14 residues. The chain links TRBV6-5 to TRBJ2-7; 7 nucleotides line up with TRBD1. This receptor was identified in a woman aged 70-85 years in good health and CMV-seropositive. Sequencing input: PBMCs. The CDR3 is CASSNRDRAYEQYF. CDR3 coding DNA: TGTGCCAGCAGTAACCGGGACAGAGCCTACGAGCAGTACTTC.